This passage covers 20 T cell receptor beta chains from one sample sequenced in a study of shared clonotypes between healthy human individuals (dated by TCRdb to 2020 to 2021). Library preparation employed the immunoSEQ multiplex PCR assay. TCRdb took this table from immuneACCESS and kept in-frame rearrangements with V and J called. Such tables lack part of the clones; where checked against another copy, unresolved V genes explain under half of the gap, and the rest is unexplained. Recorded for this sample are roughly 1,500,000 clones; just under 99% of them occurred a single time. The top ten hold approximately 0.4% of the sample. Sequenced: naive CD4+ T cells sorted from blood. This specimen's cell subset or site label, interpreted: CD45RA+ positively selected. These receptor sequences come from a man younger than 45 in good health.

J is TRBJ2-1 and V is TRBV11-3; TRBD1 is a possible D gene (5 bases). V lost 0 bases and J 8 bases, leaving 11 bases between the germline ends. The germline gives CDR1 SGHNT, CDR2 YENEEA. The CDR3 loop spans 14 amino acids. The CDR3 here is CASSLDHSRDEQFF. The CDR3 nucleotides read TGTGCCAGCAGCTTAGATCATTCCAGGGATGAGCAGTTCTTC.

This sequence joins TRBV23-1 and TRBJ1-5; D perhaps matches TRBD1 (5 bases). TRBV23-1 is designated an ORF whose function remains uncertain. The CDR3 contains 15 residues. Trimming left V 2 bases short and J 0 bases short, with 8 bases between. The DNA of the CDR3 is TGCGCCAGCAGTCAAGACAGTGTTAGCAATCAGCCCCAGCATTTT. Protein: CASSQDSVSNQPQHF.

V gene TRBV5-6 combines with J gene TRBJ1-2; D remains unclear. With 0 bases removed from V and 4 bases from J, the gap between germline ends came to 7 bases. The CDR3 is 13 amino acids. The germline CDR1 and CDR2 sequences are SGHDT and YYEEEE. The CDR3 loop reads CASSLGLGYGYTF. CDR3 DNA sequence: TGTGCCAGCAGCTTGGGTCTGGGCTATGGCTACACCTTC.

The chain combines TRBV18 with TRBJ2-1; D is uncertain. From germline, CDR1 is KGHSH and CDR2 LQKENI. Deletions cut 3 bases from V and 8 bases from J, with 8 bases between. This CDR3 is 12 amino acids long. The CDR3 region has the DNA TGTGCCAGCTCACCCGTACGGGATGAGCAGTTCTTC. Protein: CASSPVRDEQFF.

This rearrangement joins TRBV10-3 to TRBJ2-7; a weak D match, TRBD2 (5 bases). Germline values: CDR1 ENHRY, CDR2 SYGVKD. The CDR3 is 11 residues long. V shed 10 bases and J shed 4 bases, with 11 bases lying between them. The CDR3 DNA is TGTGCCACCGGCGGGCTTTACGAGCAGTACTTC. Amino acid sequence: CATGGLYEQYF.

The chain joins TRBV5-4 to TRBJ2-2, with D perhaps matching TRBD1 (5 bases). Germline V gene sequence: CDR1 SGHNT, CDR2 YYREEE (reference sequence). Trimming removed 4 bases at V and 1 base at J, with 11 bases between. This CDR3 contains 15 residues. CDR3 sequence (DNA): TGTGCCAGCAGCCCCCCTAGGGGGAACACCGGGGAGCTGTTTTTT. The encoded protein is CASSPPRGNTGELFF. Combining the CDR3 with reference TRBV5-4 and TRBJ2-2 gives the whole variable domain ETGVTQSPTHLIKTRGQQVTLRCSSQSGHNTVSWYQQALGQGPQFIFQYYREEENGRGNFPPRFSGLQFPNYSSELNVNALELDDSALYLCASSPPRGNTGELFFGEGSRLTVL.

The CDR3 loop reads CASSPILDRGEQYF. CDR3 sequence (DNA): TGTGCCAGCTCACCGATACTAGATAGAGGGGAGCAGTACTTC. The rearrangement links TRBV18 to TRBJ2-7; D is possibly TRBD2 (5 bases). The CDR3 is made up of 14 amino acids. The V end was cut by 3 bases, the J end by 7 bases, with 16 bases between. CDR1 is KGHSH, CDR2 LQKENI, per germline.

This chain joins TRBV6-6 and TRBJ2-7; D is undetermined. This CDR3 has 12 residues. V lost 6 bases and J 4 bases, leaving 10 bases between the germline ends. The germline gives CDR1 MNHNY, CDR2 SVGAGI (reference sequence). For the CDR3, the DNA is TGTGCCAGCAGGGCAGGAAGTTACGAGCAGTACTTC. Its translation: CASRAGSYEQYF.

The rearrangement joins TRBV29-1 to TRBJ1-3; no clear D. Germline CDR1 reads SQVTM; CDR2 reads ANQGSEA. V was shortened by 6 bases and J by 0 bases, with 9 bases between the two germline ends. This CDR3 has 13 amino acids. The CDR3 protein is CSVFLNSGNTIYF. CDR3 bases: TGCAGCGTATTCTTAAACTCTGGAAACACCATATATTTT.

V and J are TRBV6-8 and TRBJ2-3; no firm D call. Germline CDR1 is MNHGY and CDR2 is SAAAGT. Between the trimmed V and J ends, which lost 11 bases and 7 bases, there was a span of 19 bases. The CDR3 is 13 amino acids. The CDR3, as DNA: TGTGCCCCCAACTTGGGAAACACGAATACGCAGTATTTT. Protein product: CAPNLGNTNTQYF.

CDR3 bases: TGCGCCAGCAGCCTCGGGGGGACAGGGCAGGGCTACACCTTC. It yields the protein CASSLGGTGQGYTF. The gene calls are TRBV5-1 and TRBJ1-2, with TRBD1 identical over 9 bases. CDR3 length: 14 amino acids. Trimming cost V 4 bases and J 8 bases; bases outside gene matches: 9. CDR1 SGHRS and CDR2 YFSETQ come from the germline V gene.

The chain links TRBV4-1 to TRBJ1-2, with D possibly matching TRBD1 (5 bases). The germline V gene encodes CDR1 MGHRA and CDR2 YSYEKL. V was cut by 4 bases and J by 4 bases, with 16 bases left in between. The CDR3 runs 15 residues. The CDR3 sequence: CASSRPPGFTYGYTF. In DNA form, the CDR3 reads TGCGCCAGCAGCCGACCTCCAGGGTTTACCTATGGCTACACCTTC.

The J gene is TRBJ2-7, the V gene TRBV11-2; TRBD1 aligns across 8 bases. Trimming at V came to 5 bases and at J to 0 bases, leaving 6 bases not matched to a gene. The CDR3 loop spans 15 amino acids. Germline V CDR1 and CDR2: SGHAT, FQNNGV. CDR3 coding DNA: TGTGCCAGCAGCCCATACAGGGGGTTCTCCTACGAGCAGTACTTC. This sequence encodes CASSPYRGFSYEQYF.

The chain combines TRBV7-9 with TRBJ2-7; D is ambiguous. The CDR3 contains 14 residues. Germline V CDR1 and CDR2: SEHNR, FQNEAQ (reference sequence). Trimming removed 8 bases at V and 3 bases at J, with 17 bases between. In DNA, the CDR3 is TGTGCCAGCCAATCGGAGAAGAATCTCTACGAGCAGTACTTC. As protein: CASQSEKNLYEQYF.

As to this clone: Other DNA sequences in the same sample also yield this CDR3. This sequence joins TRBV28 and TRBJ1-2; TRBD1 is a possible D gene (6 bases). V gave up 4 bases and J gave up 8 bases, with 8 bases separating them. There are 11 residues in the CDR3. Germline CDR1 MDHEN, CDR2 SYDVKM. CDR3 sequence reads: CASSSDRGYTF. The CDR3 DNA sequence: TGTGCCAGCAGTTCAGACAGGGGCTACACCTTC.

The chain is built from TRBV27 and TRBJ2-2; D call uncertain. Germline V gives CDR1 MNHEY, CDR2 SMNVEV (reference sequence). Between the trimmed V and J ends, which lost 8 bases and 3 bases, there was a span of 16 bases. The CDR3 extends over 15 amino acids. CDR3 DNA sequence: TGTGCCAGCTCAAGCAGGATAGCCTACACCGGGGAGCTGTTTTTT. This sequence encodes CASSSRIAYTGELFF.

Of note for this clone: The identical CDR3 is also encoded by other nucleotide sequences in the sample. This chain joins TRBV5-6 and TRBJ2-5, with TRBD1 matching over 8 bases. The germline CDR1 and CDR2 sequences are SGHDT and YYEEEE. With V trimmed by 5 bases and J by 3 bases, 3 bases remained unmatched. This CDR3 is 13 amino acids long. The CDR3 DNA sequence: TGTGCCAGCAGTCCGACAGGGGAAGAGACCCAGTACTTC. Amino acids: CASSPTGEETQYF.

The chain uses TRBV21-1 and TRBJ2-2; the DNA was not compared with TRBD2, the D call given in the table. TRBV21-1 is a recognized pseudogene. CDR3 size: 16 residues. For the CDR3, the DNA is TGTGCCAGCAGCAAAGTCAGACTACTTCTAACCGGGGAGCTGTTTTTT. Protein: CASSKVRLLLTGELFF.

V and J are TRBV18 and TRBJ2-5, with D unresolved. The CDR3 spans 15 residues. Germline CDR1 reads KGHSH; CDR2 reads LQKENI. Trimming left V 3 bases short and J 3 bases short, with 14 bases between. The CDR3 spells CASSPRTSREETQYF. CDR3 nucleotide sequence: TGTGCCAGCTCACCCAGAACCAGTAGGGAAGAGACCCAGTACTTC.

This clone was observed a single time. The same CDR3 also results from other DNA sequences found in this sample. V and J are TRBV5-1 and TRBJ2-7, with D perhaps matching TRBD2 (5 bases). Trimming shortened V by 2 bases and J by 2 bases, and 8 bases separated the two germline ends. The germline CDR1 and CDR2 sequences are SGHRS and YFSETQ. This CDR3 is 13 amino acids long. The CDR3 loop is CASSFGVTYEQYF. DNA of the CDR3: TGCGCCAGCAGCTTCGGGGTAACCTACGAGCAGTACTTC.